This T cell receptor beta chain was sequenced in a study of T cell responses to AZD1222 COVID-19 vaccine. About the study: Second doses at about 4 or about 12 weeks were pooled. Findings and caveats of the study: The donor cohort was predominantly white British with a female majority, and clonal diversity may have been underestimated. Increased Spike-specific TCR breadth and depth were observed after two AZD1222 doses.

Repertoires were generated with immunoSEQ multiplex PCR, while TCRdb's copy carries only in-frame clones and drops some. Of about 160,000 clones in the sample, around 89% were seen once. This clone was counted a few times. Its specificity is not known. Trimming stripped 3 bases from V and 4 bases from J, with 15 bases between. From germline, CDR1 is LGHNA and CDR2 YSLEER. This CDR3 contains 16 residues. This chain joins TRBV4-3 and TRBJ2-2; D unclear. The TCR sequence derives from an adult in good health. The specimen comprised peripheral blood, sampled on day 0 of AZD1222 vaccination. As DNA, the CDR3 is TGCGCCAGCAGCCACACTTGGCCGGAGATCACCGGGGAGCTGTTTTTT. This translates into CASSHTWPEITGELFF.